The 31 T cell receptor beta chains given below trace back to one sample, sequenced in a study of T cell clonality in common variable immunodeficiency. Sequencing used immunoSEQ multiplex PCR; TCRdb keeps in-frame clones, though not all of them. The repertoire consists of some 44,000 clones, none detected only once. Sequencing was done on a sample of peripheral blood mononuclear cells. The receptors derive from a person aged 18-69 years in good health.

There are many counts of this clone. The CDR3 end falls 3 residues outside the read, so it is completed with the germline J gene. This chain links TRBV20-1 with TRBJ2-7; D not resolved. The germline V and J ends were trimmed by 2 bases and 5 bases, with 7 bases remaining between them. The CDR3 consists of 11 residues. From germline, CDR1 is DFQATT and CDR2 SNEGSKA (reference sequence). CDR3 bases read: TGCAGTGCTAGAAGAACAGACGAG. It is translated as CSARRTDE. The CDR3 as a whole reads CSARRTDEQYF.

This clone showed up many times. The read is 3 residues too short to cover the CDR3 end, so that end is filled in from the germline J gene. V usage is TRBV5-4 and J usage is TRBJ2-2; 10 positions agree with TRBD2. The germline V gene encodes CDR1 SGHNT and CDR2 YYREEE (reference sequence). This CDR3 is 15 amino acids long. The V gene end was trimmed by 2 bases and the J gene end by 6 bases; junction bases not matched to a gene: 4. The CDR3 spells CASSLAGGRAGELFF. The sequenced CDR3 bases are TGTGCCAGCAGCTTAGCGGGGGGGCGGGCCGGGGAG.

There are a few counts of this clone. The CDR3 extends 3 residues past the end of the read, so its final part is completed from the germline J gene. This chain connects TRBV20-1 to TRBJ1-2, with 8 bases lining up with TRBD1. This CDR3 spans 18 amino acids. The trim removed 1 base at V and 1 base at J, leaving 14 bases unmatched. Germline CDR1 DFQATT, CDR2 SNEGSKA (reference sequence). CDR3 DNA (partial): TGCAGTGCTAGAGGCGACTCGGGACAGGTTTTTGTTAACTATGGC. It is translated as CSARGDSGQVFVNYG. The whole CDR3 protein is CSARGDSGQVFVNYGYTF.

As for this clone: The read terminates 3 residues ahead of where the CDR3 ends, so the germline J gene completes it. The chain employs TRBV20-1 and TRBJ2-1; no firm D call. There are 15 residues in the CDR3. CDR1 and CDR2 (germline): DFQATT, SNEGSKA (reference sequence). Trimming left V 0 bases short and J 1 base short, with 10 bases between. The CDR3 sequence is CSARDISVSYNEQFF. Partial CDR3 DNA: TGCAGTGCTAGAGATATAAGCGTATCCTACAATGAG.

This clone appeared many times. The read falls 3 residues short of the CDR3 end, and the missing part is taken from the germline J gene. The chain has TRBV2 and TRBJ1-3; 8 bases are a match to TRBD1. The germline CDR1 and CDR2 sequences are SNHLY and FYNNEI. Trimming at V came to 6 bases and at J to 4 bases, leaving 5 bases not matched to a gene. This CDR3 comprises 14 residues. The sequenced CDR3 bases are TGTGCCAGCAGAGGCCGGGACAGGGGAAACACC. This sequence encodes CASRGRDRGNT. The whole CDR3 sequence reads CASRGRDRGNTIYF.

About this clone: The read finishes 3 residues shy of the CDR3 end, and the germline J gene is used to complete it. This chain joins TRBV18 and TRBJ1-5; D ambiguous. Germline assignment: CDR1 KGHSH and CDR2 LQKENI. This CDR3 is 14 amino acids long. V gave up 3 bases and J gave up 4 bases, with 10 bases separating them. The covered CDR3 bases are TGTGCCAGCTCACCGGCCATAAGAAATCAGCCC. Translated, it gives CASSPAIRNQP. The whole CDR3 region reads CASSPAIRNQPQHF.

The table lists this clone with many counts. Germline and junction disagree at one end, which may indicate a read error. The read stops 3 residues short of the end of the CDR3; the missing end is completed from the germline J gene. V and J are TRBV4-2 and TRBJ1-6; a weak D match, TRBD1 (5 bases). Per germline, CDR1 LGHNA and CDR2 YNFKEQ. The CDR3 has 16 amino acids. The sequenced CDR3 bases are TGCGCCAGCAGCCAAGATTGGAGGGGAAGTAATTCACCC. As protein: CASSQDWRGSNSP. The whole CDR3 sequence is CASSQDWRGSNSPLHF.

In its sample, this clone was seen many times. Coverage ceases 3 residues before the CDR3 finishes, and the germline J gene fills in the end. This rearrangement joins TRBV5-4 to TRBJ2-5; 7 nucleotides match TRBD1. The CDR3 sequence is 15 residues long. V shed 0 bases and J 2 bases; nucleotides not matched to a gene: 4. CDR1 is SGHNT and CDR2 is YYREEE in the germline V gene (reference sequence). Here the CDR3 reads CASSLDRGVQETQYF. The DNA read from the CDR3 is TGTGCCAGCAGCTTGGACAGGGGAGTACAAGAGACC.

With regard to this clone: One end of the junction fails to match germline, which may point to a read error. CDR3 DNA, as far as it was read: TGCGTCAGCAGCCCAACCTCGAACGAGCTATACGAG. Its translation: CVSSPTSNELYE. The entire CDR3 protein reads CVSSPTSNELYEQYF. The chain links TRBV5-1 to TRBJ2-7; D is unresolved. The CDR3 end lies 3 residues beyond the end of the read and is filled in from the germline J gene. The CDR3 extends over 15 amino acids. The germline CDR1 and CDR2 sequences are SGHRS and YFSETQ. Supplemented by reference TRBV5-1 and TRBJ2-7, the full variable domain reads KAGVTQTPRYLIKTRGQQVTLSCSPISGHRSVSWYQQTPGQGLQFLFEYFSETQRNKGNFPGRFSGRQFSNSRSEMNVSTLELGDSALYLCVSSPTSNELYEQYFGPGTRLTVT.

In this sample, this clone turned up many times. The CDR3 end is not reached by the read, which stops 3 residues before it; the germline J gene fills it in. The rearrangement uses TRBV28 and TRBJ1-4; a possible D gene is TRBD1 (6 bases). The CDR3 has 15 residues. Germline lookup yields CDR1 MDHEN and CDR2 SYDVKM. V dropped 2 bases and J dropped 4 bases, with 11 bases sitting between them. This CDR3 is CASSLRRQDNEKLFF. The covered CDR3 bases are TGTGCCAGCAGTTTAAGGAGACAGGATAATGAAAAA. Full variable domain (rest looked up from reference TRBV28 and TRBJ1-4): DVKVTQSSRYLVKRTGEKVFLECVQDMDHENMFWYRQDPGLGLRLIYFSYDVKMKEKGDIPEGYSVSREKKERFSLILESASTNQTSMYLCASSLRRQDNEKLFFGSGTQLSVL.

This clone was detected ten times or more. The CDR3 is cut off 3 residues early in the read; its end comes from the germline J gene. V gene TRBV6-4 combines with J gene TRBJ2-2; 10 bases are a match to TRBD1. CDR1 and CDR2 from the germline V gene are MRHNA and SNTAGT. This CDR3 comprises 15 residues. The trim removed 2 bases at V and 7 bases at J, leaving 4 bases unmatched. CDR3 residues: CASSDGTGEHGELFF. Incomplete CDR3 DNA: TGTGCCAGCAGTGACGGGACAGGGGAGCACGGGGAG.

This clone has just a few counts. The read finishes 3 residues shy of the CDR3 end, and the germline J gene is used to complete it. The chain employs TRBV2 and TRBJ1-4; TRBD1 is a possible D gene (5 bases). The CDR3 covers 14 residues. The V end was cut by 3 bases, the J end by 3 bases, with 8 bases between. Per the germline V gene, CDR1 is SNHLY and CDR2 is FYNNEI. The sequenced CDR3 bases are TGTGCCAGCAGTGATGAGACAGCTAATGAAAAA. Translation: CASSDETANEK. The full CDR3 protein reads CASSDETANEKLFF.

This clone came up many times. Coverage ceases 3 residues before the CDR3 finishes, and the germline J gene fills in the end. The gene calls are TRBV20-1 and TRBJ2-7, with TRBD2 identical over 7 bases. The germline CDR1 and CDR2 sequences are DFQATT and SNEGSKA (reference sequence). There are 14 residues in the CDR3. J lost 3 bases, V lost 2 bases, and 7 bases had no gene match. Partial CDR3 DNA: TGCAGTGCTAGAACCGGGAGGACTGACTACGAG. This translates into CSARTGRTDYE. The CDR3 in full is CSARTGRTDYEQYF.

The table lists this clone with many counts. This CDR3 reads CASREWTGGYVWTQYF. The part of the CDR3 DNA that was read is TGTGCCAGCAGAGAATGGACAGGGGGATACGTTTGGACC. The chain couples TRBV6-1 to TRBJ2-5; TRBD1 agrees at 10 bases. The CDR3 extends 3 residues past the end of the read, so its final part is completed from the germline J gene. The CDR3 totals 16 residues. V was pared by 6 bases and J by 7 bases, with 14 bases of the junction left unmatched. Germline CDR1 MNHNS, CDR2 SASEGT.

At least ten counts were recorded for this clone. The read ends 3 residues shy of where the CDR3 ends; the end is completed using the germline J gene. V usage is TRBV7-2 and J usage is TRBJ1-1; D is unresolved. Germline CDR1 is SGHTA and CDR2 is FQGNSA. There are 12 residues in the CDR3. The sequenced part of the CDR3 DNA is TGTGCCAGCAGCCCCGGGCGGGTTCGA. This translates into CASSPGRVR. From start to end, the CDR3 is CASSPGRVRAFF.

This clone came up a few times. The read ends 3 residues early relative to the CDR3; the germline J gene fills the gap. The chain links TRBV19 to TRBJ1-2, with D possibly matching TRBD1 (5 bases). V dropped 3 bases and J dropped 7 bases, with 9 bases sitting between them. Germline values: CDR1 LNHDA, CDR2 SQIVND (reference sequence). This CDR3 has 12 amino acids. This CDR3 reads CASSMSRVGYTF. CDR3 bases read: TGTGCCAGTAGTATGTCCAGGGTTGGC. Filled out from reference TRBV19 and TRBJ1-2, the complete variable domain reads DGGITQSPKYLFRKEGQNVTLSCEQNLNHDAMYWYRQDPGQGLRLIYYSQIVNDFQKGDIAEGYSVSREKKESFPLTVTSAQKNPTAFYLCASSMSRVGYTFGSGTRLTVV.

This clone was seen repeatedly, ten times or more. Read sequence stops 3 residues before the CDR3 end, and the germline J gene provides the missing end. This sequence joins TRBV7-9 and TRBJ1-1; 7 bases are shared with TRBD1. The germline V gene encodes CDR1 SEHNR and CDR2 FQNEAQ (reference sequence). Germline trimming cut 3 bases from V and 0 bases from J; bases unmatched to any gene: 4. CDR3 length: 15 amino acids. The part of the CDR3 DNA that was read is TGTGCCAGCAGCTTGCTAGGGGGCATGAACACTGAA. It yields the protein CASSLLGGMNTE. The CDR3 as a whole reads CASSLLGGMNTEAFF.

This clone was detected many times. The CDR3 extends 3 residues past the end of the read, so its final part is completed from the germline J gene. The rearrangement uses TRBV11-3 and TRBJ2-7; 7 bases align to TRBD1. This CDR3 is built from 15 residues. With V trimmed by 3 bases and J by 3 bases, 8 bases remained unmatched. Germline loops: CDR1 SGHNT, CDR2 YENEEA. CDR3 sequence: CASSFVEGQNYEQYF. The CDR3 DNA, read in part, is TGTGCCAGCAGCTTTGTAGAGGGACAGAACTACGAG.

This clone has at least ten counts. The observed sequence ends 3 residues before the CDR3 terminus, with the missing tail filled in from the germline J gene. The V gene is TRBV7-6, the J gene TRBJ1-2; D is perhaps TRBD1 (5 bases). Germline lookup yields CDR1 SGHVS and CDR2 FNYEAQ. Trimming cost V 2 bases and J 7 bases, with 17 bases left between them. CDR3 length: 15 amino acids. The DNA read from the CDR3 is TGTGCCAGCAGCTTAACCCCTGGGGGGGTAGTTGGC. This gives the protein CASSLTPGGVVG. The complete CDR3 sequence is CASSLTPGGVVGYTF.

This clone was recorded many times. The CDR3 end lies 3 residues beyond the end of the read and is filled in from the germline J gene. The chain is built from TRBV19 and TRBJ2-7; 8 positions agree with TRBD2. V was pared by 4 bases and J by 0 bases, with 5 bases of the junction left unmatched. Germline V gene lookup returns CDR1 LNHDA and CDR2 SQIVND (reference sequence). The CDR3 runs to 15 residues. CDR3 bases read: TGTGCCAGTAGTACCCAGCGGGAGAGCTCCTACGAG. This codes for CASSTQRESSYE. The whole CDR3 region reads CASSTQRESSYEQYF.

This clone has a count of ten or more. The read ends 3 residues early relative to the CDR3; the germline J gene fills the gap. The chain carries TRBV7-9 and TRBJ2-3, with 9 bases aligning to TRBD1. After removal of 5 bases from V and 5 bases from J, the junction contained 8 bases not matched to a gene. The germline CDR1 and CDR2 sequences are SEHNR and FQNEAQ (reference sequence). This CDR3 comprises 15 residues. The CDR3 sequence: CASSTSRQGGDTQYF. The CDR3 bases that were read are TGTGCCAGCAGCACTTCTCGACAGGGGGGAGATACG.

The table lists this clone with many counts. Read data end 3 residues before the CDR3 end; the end is taken from the germline J gene. The gene calls are TRBV7-6 and TRBJ2-1; D possibly corresponds to TRBD1 (6 bases). The CDR3 has 17 amino acids. Trimming took off 4 bases at V and 0 bases at J, with 16 bases between the two ends. CDR1 and CDR2 (germline): SGHVS, FNYEAQ. The CDR3 sequence: CASSSRQAPSSYNEQFF. The sequenced part of the CDR3 DNA is TGTGCCAGCAGCTCCCGACAGGCGCCTAGCTCCTACAATGAG. Using reference TRBV7-6 and TRBJ2-1 for the parts outside the CDR3, the full variable domain is GAGVSQSPRYKVTKRGQDVALRCDPISGHVSLYWYRQALGQGPEFLTYFNYEAQQDKSGLPNDRFSAERPEGSISTLTIQRTEQRDSAMYRCASSSRQAPSSYNEQFFGPGTRLTVL.

Regarding this clone: The read gets to within 3 residues of the CDR3 end, and the germline J gene fills in the rest. The V call is TRBV13, the J call TRBJ1-5, with 8 bases identical to TRBD1. Germline CDR1 PRHDT, CDR2 FYEKMQ (reference sequence). The length of the CDR3 is 16 residues. The ends lost 5 bases at V and 4 bases at J; junction bases unmatched: 10. Partial CDR3 DNA: TGTGCCAGCAGCGCTAGCGCAACAGGGGGGAATCAGCCC. It codes for CASSASATGGNQP. The full CDR3 reads CASSASATGGNQPQHF.

This clone was seen at least ten times. The read ends 3 residues before the CDR3 terminus; that terminus is restored from the germline J gene. The chain is built from TRBV20-1 and TRBJ2-7; no firm D call. Trimming removed 4 bases from V and 2 bases from J, with 12 bases in between. Germline values: CDR1 DFQATT, CDR2 SNEGSKA (reference sequence). The CDR3 sequence is 13 residues long. The sequenced part of the CDR3 DNA is TGCAGTGCTACTTCCTTGGCGGCCTACGAG. Its protein is CSATSLAAYE. The CDR3 as a whole reads CSATSLAAYEQYF.

This clone was recorded at least ten times. The read terminates 3 residues before the CDR3 end, so the remaining end is supplied by the germline J gene. This chain uses TRBV6-1 with TRBJ2-7; 9 bases line up with TRBD2. V lost 1 base, J lost 3 bases, and 4 bases stayed unmatched. The germline gives CDR1 MNHNS, CDR2 SASEGT. The CDR3 loop spans 15 amino acids. The CDR3 protein is CASSEGLAAYYEQYF. The DNA read from the CDR3 is TGTGCCAGCAGTGAAGGACTAGCGGCCTACTACGAG.

Many counts were recorded for this clone. The read comes to an end 3 residues before the CDR3 does, leaving the germline J gene to fill in the end. V gene TRBV9 combines with J gene TRBJ2-5, with 11 bases matching TRBD2. Germline trimming cut 3 bases from V and 2 bases from J; bases unmatched to any gene: 6. From germline, CDR1 is SGDLS and CDR2 YYNGEE. The CDR3 extends over 16 amino acids. The DNA read from the CDR3 is TGTGCCAGCAGCGCTTCTAGCGGGGGGTCTCAAGAGACC. Amino acids: CASSASSGGSQET. From start to end, the CDR3 is CASSASSGGSQETQYF.

This clone was counted ten times or more. The missing CDR3 end, 3 residues past where the read stops, is filled in from the germline J gene. This rearrangement joins TRBV18 to TRBJ2-1; 10 bases are shared with TRBD2. Trimming removed 6 bases from V and 6 bases from J; junction bases left unmatched: 8. Germline values: CDR1 KGHSH, CDR2 LQKENI. The CDR3 extends over 15 amino acids. This CDR3 reads CASSTTSGPFNEQFF. The covered CDR3 bases are TGTGCCAGCTCTACGACTAGCGGGCCATTCAATGAG.

This clone was observed at least ten times. The read terminates 3 residues before the CDR3 end, so the remaining end is supplied by the germline J gene. The J gene is TRBJ1-6, the V gene TRBV7-2; the D is unclear. This CDR3 is built from 15 residues. Trimming took 4 bases from V and 1 from J, leaving 8 bases between them. CDR1 is SGHTA, CDR2 FQGNSA, per germline. Incomplete CDR3 DNA: TGTGCCAGCAGCTCTCACGGGTCCTATAATTCACCC. Translating it yields CASSSHGSYNSP. Given in full, the CDR3 is CASSSHGSYNSPLHF.

This clone was observed at least ten times. The junction and the germline gene differ at one end; a read error may be behind it. The read stops 3 residues short of the end of the CDR3; the missing end is completed from the germline J gene. The chain has TRBV18 and TRBJ1-2, with D hard to call. From germline, CDR1 is KGHSH and CDR2 LQKENI. The CDR3 sequence is 14 residues long. The CDR3 region is CASSPQRSDYGYTF. CDR3 bases read: TGTGCCAGCTCGCCACAGCGGAGTGACTATGGC.

This clone was observed at least ten times. CDR3 protein: CASSFDRANQPQHF. Partial CDR3 DNA: TGTGCCAGCAGCTTTGACAGGGCTAATCAGCCC. The V gene is TRBV7-8, the J gene TRBJ1-5, with TRBD1 identical over 7 bases. Sequencing ends 3 residues short of the CDR3 end; the germline J gene provides the rest. The germline V gene has CDR1 SGHVS and CDR2 FQNEAQ. J gave up 4 bases and V 3 bases, and 3 bases lay outside the gene matches. The CDR3 loop spans 14 amino acids.

This clone was recorded at least ten times. The CDR3 end is not reached by the read, which stops 3 residues before it; the germline J gene fills it in. The rearrangement links TRBV5-5 to TRBJ1-1; no clear D gene. CDR1 SGHKS and CDR2 YYEKEE come from the germline V gene (reference sequence). V lost 3 bases, J lost 0 bases, and 9 bases lay in between. CDR3 length equals 14 residues. The CDR3 is CASSSEGLNTEAFF. Incomplete CDR3 DNA: TGTGCCAGCAGCTCGGAGGGTTTGAACACTGAA.